This is a list of T cell receptor beta chains from one sample in a study of blood T cell repertoires in COVID-19. Clones were sequenced by immunoSEQ multiplex PCR, and TCRdb holds only the in-frame ones, with some missing. The table lists approximately 260,000 clones, approximately 79% of them singletons, with about 4% in the top ten. Sequencing was carried out using peripheral blood. All receptors come from a woman between 40 and 55 years old with active or convalescent COVID-19. Both conserved end residues are part of each CDR3. Each record gives: J gene, clone size, V gene, D gene, CDR3 protein, CDR3 DNA. A D gene is named only where the DNA matches it firmly. Rows give clone size only sometimes, using once, few, many, or a class for an expanded clone.

j_gene: TRBJ2-7; abundance: .; v_gene: TRBV27; d_gene: TRBD1; CDR3aa: CASSPQGINEQYF; CDR3nt: TGTGCCAGCAGTCCACAGGGGATCAACGAGCAGTACTTC
j_gene: TRBJ1-5; abundance: .; v_gene: TRBV7-3; d_gene: .; CDR3aa: CASSLTGGLSNQPQHF; CDR3nt: TGTGCCAGCAGCTTAACGGGCGGGCTAAGCAATCAGCCCCAGCATTTT
j_gene: TRBJ1-2; abundance: once; v_gene: TRBV19; d_gene: .; CDR3aa: CASSRREGYGYTF; CDR3nt: TGTGCCAGTAGTCGGAGGGAAGGCTATGGCTACACCTTC
j_gene: TRBJ1-3; abundance: .; v_gene: TRBV5-1; d_gene: TRBD1; CDR3aa: CASSPRPGTGTGNTIYF; CDR3nt: TGCGCCAGCAGCCCCCGTCCCGGGACAGGGACTGGAAACACCATATATTTT
j_gene: TRBJ1-2; abundance: .; v_gene: TRBV7-9; d_gene: TRBD1; CDR3aa: CASSLGRTGRRDGYTF; CDR3nt: TGTGCCAGCAGCTTAGGGAGGACAGGGAGGAGGGATGGCTACACCTTC
j_gene: TRBJ1-2; abundance: .; v_gene: TRBV5-1; d_gene: .; CDR3aa: CASSLEQEPYGYTF; CDR3nt: TGCGCCAGCAGCTTGGAACAAGAACCCTATGGCTACACCTTC
j_gene: TRBJ1-4; abundance: .; v_gene: TRBV3-1/TRBV3-2; d_gene: .; CDR3aa: CASSHDSPVEELFF; CDR3nt: TGTGCCAGCAGCCATGACTCCCCGGTGGAGGAACTGTTTTTT
j_gene: TRBJ1-6; abundance: .; v_gene: TRBV27; d_gene: TRBD1; CDR3aa: CASSLPGGLGSPLHF; CDR3nt: TGTGCCAGCAGTTTACCAGGGGGTCTGGGTTCACCCCTCCACTTT
j_gene: TRBJ1-1; abundance: .; v_gene: TRBV2; d_gene: TRBD1; CDR3aa: CASSEDRMNTEAFF; CDR3nt: TGTGCCAGCAGTGAGGACAGGATGAACACTGAAGCTTTCTTT
j_gene: TRBJ1-2; abundance: .; v_gene: TRBV12-3/TRBV12-4; d_gene: .; CDR3aa: CASSLRGNGYTF; CDR3nt: TGTGCCAGCAGTTTACGGGGAAACGGCTACACCTTC
j_gene: TRBJ1-4; abundance: .; v_gene: TRBV27; d_gene: .; CDR3aa: CASSSHSVYRNEKLFF; CDR3nt: TGTGCCAGCAGTTCCCATTCAGTTTACCGCAATGAAAAACTGTTTTTT
j_gene: TRBJ2-5; abundance: .; v_gene: TRBV11-2; d_gene: TRBD2; CDR3aa: CASSLAGGLQETQYF; CDR3nt: TGTGCCAGCAGCTTAGCGGGGGGACTCCAAGAGACCCAGTACTTC
j_gene: TRBJ1-5; abundance: .; v_gene: TRBV6-1; d_gene: .; CDR3aa: CASSERAGGQPQHF; CDR3nt: TGTGCCAGCAGTGAAAGGGCCGGGGGGCAGCCCCAGCATTTT
j_gene: TRBJ1-1; abundance: .; v_gene: TRBV30; d_gene: .; CDR3aa: CAWSAVGDEAFF; CDR3nt: TGTGCCTGGAGTGCCGTAGGGGATGAAGCTTTCTTT